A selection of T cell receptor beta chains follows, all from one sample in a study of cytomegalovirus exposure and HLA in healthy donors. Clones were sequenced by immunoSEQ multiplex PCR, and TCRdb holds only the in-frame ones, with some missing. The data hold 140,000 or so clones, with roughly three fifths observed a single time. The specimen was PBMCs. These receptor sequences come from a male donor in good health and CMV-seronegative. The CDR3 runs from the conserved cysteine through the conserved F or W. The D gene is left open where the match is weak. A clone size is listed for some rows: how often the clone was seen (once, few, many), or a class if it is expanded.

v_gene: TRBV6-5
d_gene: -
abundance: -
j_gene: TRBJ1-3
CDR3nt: TGTGCCAGCAGAACTCCAGGCTCTGGAAACACCATATATTTT
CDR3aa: CASRTPGSGNTIYF

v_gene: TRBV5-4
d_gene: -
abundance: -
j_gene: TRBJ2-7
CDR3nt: TGTGCCAGCAGCTTGGGTCTGGGCCAAACCTACGAGCAGTACTTC
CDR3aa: CASSLGLGQTYEQYF

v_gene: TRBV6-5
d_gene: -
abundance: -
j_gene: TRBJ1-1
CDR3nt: TGTGCCAGCAGTGCTATACCGTACGCTGAAGCTTTCTTT
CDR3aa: CASSAIPYAEAFF

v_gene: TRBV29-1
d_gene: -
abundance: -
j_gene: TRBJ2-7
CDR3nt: TGCAGCGTTGGGAGGGTATACGAGCAGTACTTC
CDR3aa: CSVGRVYEQYF

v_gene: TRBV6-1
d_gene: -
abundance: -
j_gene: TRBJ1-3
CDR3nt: TGTGCCGGAACCCGAGGAAAAGAACCTGGAAACACCATATATTTT
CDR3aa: CAGTRGKEPGNTIYF

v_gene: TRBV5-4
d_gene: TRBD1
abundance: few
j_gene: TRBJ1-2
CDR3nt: TGTGCCAGCAGCTTGCGCTATGGACAGGGAGGCTATGGCTACACCTTC
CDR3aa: CASSLRYGQGGYGYTF

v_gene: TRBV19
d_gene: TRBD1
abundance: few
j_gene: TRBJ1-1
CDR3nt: TGTGCCAGTAGTCCCCGGGGGACAGGGGGGATCACTGAAGCTTTCTTT
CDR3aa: CASSPRGTGGITEAFF

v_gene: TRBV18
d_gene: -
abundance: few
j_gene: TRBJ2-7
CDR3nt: TGTGCCAGCTCACCAGGCTCCATACCCTCCTACGAGCAGTACTTC
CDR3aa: CASSPGSIPSYEQYF

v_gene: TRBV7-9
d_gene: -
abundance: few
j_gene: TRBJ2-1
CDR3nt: TGTGCCAGCAGCTTCAGAGGAGAGCAGTTCTTC
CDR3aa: CASSFRGEQFF

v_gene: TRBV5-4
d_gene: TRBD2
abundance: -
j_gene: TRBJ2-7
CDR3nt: TGTGCCAGCAGCTCCCCGGGACTAGCGTCCTACGAGCAGTACTTC
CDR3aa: CASSSPGLASYEQYF